The clone carrying this T cell receptor beta chain appeared a single time. TCRdb's table, derived via immunoSEQ multiplex PCR, lists solely in-frame clones and lacks some. This sample yields 210,000 or so clones, of which around 82% are seen a single time; roughly 2.9% belongs to the top ten. The data derive from a study of blood T cell repertoires in COVID-19. Study background: COVID-19 samples, acute and convalescent, were from the United States, Italy and Spain.

The clonotype was recovered from a man aged 45-65 years with active or convalescent COVID-19. The sample consisted of peripheral blood.

The CDR3 nucleotides read TGTGCCAGTAGTATTCTGGGACTAGCGGAGAACACCGGGGAGCTGTTTTTT. Translating it yields CASSILGLAENTGELFF. This sequence joins TRBV19 and TRBJ2-2; TRBD2 matches at 11 bases. V lost 3 bases, J lost 1 base, and 4 bases stayed unmatched. Per the germline V gene, CDR1 is LNHDA and CDR2 is SQIVND (reference sequence). The CDR3 loop spans 17 amino acids. The full variable domain, completed using reference TRBV19 and TRBJ2-2, is DGGITQSPKYLFRKEGQNVTLSCEQNLNHDAMYWYRQDPGQGLRLIYYSQIVNDFQKGDIAEGYSVSREKKESFPLTVTSAQKNPTAFYLCASSILGLAENTGELFFGEGSRLTVL.